The clone carrying this T cell receptor (beta chain) was detected many times. Its specificity is unknown. Axillary draining lymph nodes of breast cancer patients supplied the node samples. These data belong to a study of breast tumors, draining lymph nodes, adjacent tissues. After removal of 4 bases from V and 10 bases from J, the junction contained 4 bases not matched to a gene. Germline V gene sequence: CDR1 SGHRS, CDR2 YFSETQ. This CDR3 contains 12 residues. TCRdb redid the calling of the multiplex PCR reads with MiXCR, one entry per CDR3 protein. Here the sample spans about 100,000 distinct CDR3 sequences, over 20% being singletons. Study-wide findings and caveats: Tumor T cell lymph node origin was a supported hypothesis, not proven. Tumor and nontumor repertoires were significantly more similar in luminal-like than in basal-like breast cancer. The data were judged consistent with most tumor T cells coming from lymph node and expanding in tumor.

The gene calls are TRBV5-1 and TRBJ2-1; TRBD2 agrees at 8 bases. The receptor was derived from a female donor with breast cancer. Some clones in this sample may be carry-over from other donors' samples. The sample taken for sequencing was axillary lymph node tissue. CDR3 residues: CASSRGGDEQFF. CDR3 sequence (DNA): TGCGCCAGCAGCCGGGGGGGGGACGAGCAGTTCTTC.